The text below deals with one T cell receptor (beta chain). What it binds is unknown. This entry is derived from a study of T-cell memory formation after mild COVID-19. The study, taken as a whole, reports: Contracting clones from day 15 to 85 showed balanced CD4/CD8; later expanders favored CD4+. Pre-infection memory contained some responding clones, which suggested that cross-reactive memory had joined. Mainly CM and EM harbored the contracting CD4+ clones; mainly EMRA harbored the CD8+ ones.

The CDR3 contains 13 residues. V was pared by 3 bases and J by 9 bases, with 12 bases between. Germline CDR1 reads MDHEN; CDR2 reads SYDVKM. A 5'RACE reaction primed in the constant segment made cDNA libraries of TCR alpha and TCR beta, and these carried sample barcodes and UMIs. TCRdb reprocessed the 5' RACE reads with MiXCR, giving one entry per CDR3 protein. The sample contains fewer than 350,000 distinct CDR3 sequences, about 13% of which appear only once. This TCR came from a man aged 18 to 30 who had mild COVID-19 (a few samples of this study predate the infection). Cell type and time point are not known. The chain combines TRBV28 with TRBJ2-1; weak D call: TRBD1 (6 bases). Source material: PBMCs or a T cell subset sorted from them (not recorded which). The CDR3 sequence: CASSFLGGIEQFF. The DNA of the CDR3 is TGTGCCAGCAGTTTCTTAGGGGGTATTGAGCAGTTCTTC. Together with reference TRBV28 and TRBJ2-1, the CDR3 gives the full variable domain: DVKVTQSSRYLVKRTGEKVFLECVQDMDHENMFWYRQDPGLGLRLIYFSYDVKMKEKGDIPEGYSVSREKKERFSLILESASTNQTSMYLCASSFLGGIEQFFGPGTRLTVL.